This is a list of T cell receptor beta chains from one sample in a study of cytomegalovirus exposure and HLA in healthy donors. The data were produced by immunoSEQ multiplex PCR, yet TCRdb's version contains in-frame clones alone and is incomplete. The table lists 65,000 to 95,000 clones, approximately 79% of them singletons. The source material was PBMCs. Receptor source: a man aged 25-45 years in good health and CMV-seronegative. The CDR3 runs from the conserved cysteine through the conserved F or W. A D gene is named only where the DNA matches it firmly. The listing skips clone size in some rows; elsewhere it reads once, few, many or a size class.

TGTGCCAGTAGTATTGACGGGACTAGTTGGACAGATACGCAGTATTTT	CASSIDGTSWTDTQYF	TRBD2	TRBJ2-3	.	TRBV19
TGTGCCAGCAGCTTAGATAGGACACCCGGGGGTGATACGCAGTATTTT	CASSLDRTPGGDTQYF	.	TRBJ2-3	.	TRBV11-1
TGTGCCAGCAGCCGCGGGACTCCCGGCCTGATGGGCACCGGGGAGCTGTTTTTT	CASSRGTPGLMGTGELFF	.	TRBJ2-2	.	TRBV7-6
TGTGCCAGCAGTCAAACTAGCGGACGGGCCGAGCAGTACTTC	CASSQTSGRAEQYF	TRBD2	TRBJ2-7	few	TRBV28
TGTGCCAGCAGCCGGGTGGGACAGCTTTTCTCCTACGAGCAGTACTTC	CASSRVGQLFSYEQYF	TRBD1	TRBJ2-7	.	TRBV14
TGTGCCAGCAGTTTAAAGGGGTCTGGGACAGGTAACACCGGGGAGCTGTTTTTT	CASSLKGSGTGNTGELFF	TRBD1	TRBJ2-2	.	TRBV11-3
TGTGCCAGCAGCCGGTCGCATAATTTCTACGAGCAGTACTTC	CASSRSHNFYEQYF	.	TRBJ2-7	.	TRBV28
TGTGCCAGCAGTGTAGGGCGACAGGGGTATAACACTGAAGCTTTCTTT	CASSVGRQGYNTEAFF	TRBD1	TRBJ1-1	large	TRBV25-1
TGTGCCAGCTCACGAGGGGGCACAGGAGCGAACACTGAAGCTTTCTTT	CASSRGGTGANTEAFF	TRBD1	TRBJ1-1	.	TRBV18
TGTGCCAGCAGTTTTAGGGGGACAGCTAACTATGGCTACACCTTC	CASSFRGTANYGYTF	TRBD1	TRBJ1-2	many	TRBV27
TGTGCCAGCTCACCAATGGGGGCAGAACCTAACTATGGCTACACCTTC	CASSPMGAEPNYGYTF	.	TRBJ1-2	once	TRBV18
TGTGCCAGTAGCGTAACAGGGGCCTACGAGCAGTACTTC	CASSVTGAYEQYF	TRBD1	TRBJ2-7	few	TRBV19
TGTGCCAGCAGCCGTAGCGGCTCGGGGCAAGAGACCCAGTACTTC	CASSRSGSGQETQYF	.	TRBJ2-5	.	TRBV7-9
TGTGCCAGCAGCTTTGGGACAGGGACGTACCAAGAGACCCAGTACTTC	CASSFGTGTYQETQYF	TRBD1	TRBJ2-5	.	TRBV7-2